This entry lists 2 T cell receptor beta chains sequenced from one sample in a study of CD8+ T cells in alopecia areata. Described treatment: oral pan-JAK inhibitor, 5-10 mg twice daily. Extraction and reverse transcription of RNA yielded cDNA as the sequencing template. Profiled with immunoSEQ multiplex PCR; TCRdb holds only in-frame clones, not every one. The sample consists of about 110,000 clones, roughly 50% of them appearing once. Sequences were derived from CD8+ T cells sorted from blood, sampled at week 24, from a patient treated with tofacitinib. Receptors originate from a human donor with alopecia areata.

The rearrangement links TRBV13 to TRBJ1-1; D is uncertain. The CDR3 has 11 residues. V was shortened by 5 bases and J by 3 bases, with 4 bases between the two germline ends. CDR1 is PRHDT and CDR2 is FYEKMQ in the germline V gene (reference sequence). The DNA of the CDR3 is TGTGCCAGCAGCCCCTACACTGAAGCTTTCTTT. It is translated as CASSPYTEAFF.

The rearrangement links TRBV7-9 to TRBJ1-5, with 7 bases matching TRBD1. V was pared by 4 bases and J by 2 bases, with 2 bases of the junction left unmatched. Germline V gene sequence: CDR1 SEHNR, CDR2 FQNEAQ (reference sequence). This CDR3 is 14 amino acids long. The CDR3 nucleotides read TGTGCCAGCAGCTCCGGGACAGGCAATCAGCCCCAGCATTTT. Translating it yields CASSSGTGNQPQHF.